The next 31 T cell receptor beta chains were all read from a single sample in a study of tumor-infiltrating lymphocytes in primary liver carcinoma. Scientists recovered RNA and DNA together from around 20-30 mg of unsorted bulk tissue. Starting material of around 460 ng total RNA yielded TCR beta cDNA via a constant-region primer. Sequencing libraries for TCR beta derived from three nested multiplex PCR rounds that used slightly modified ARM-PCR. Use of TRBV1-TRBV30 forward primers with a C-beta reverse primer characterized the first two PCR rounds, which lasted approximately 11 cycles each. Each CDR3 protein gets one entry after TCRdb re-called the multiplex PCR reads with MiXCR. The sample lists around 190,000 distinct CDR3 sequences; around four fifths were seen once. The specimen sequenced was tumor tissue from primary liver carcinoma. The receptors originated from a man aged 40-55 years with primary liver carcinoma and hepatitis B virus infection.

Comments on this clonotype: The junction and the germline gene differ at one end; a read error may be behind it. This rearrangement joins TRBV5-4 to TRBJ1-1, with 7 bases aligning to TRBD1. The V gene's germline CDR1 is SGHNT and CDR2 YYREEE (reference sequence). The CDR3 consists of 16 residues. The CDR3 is CAGSQIGTVMKTEAFF. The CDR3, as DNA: TGTGCCGGCAGCCAAATTGGGACAGTGATGAAGACTGAAGCTTTCTTT.

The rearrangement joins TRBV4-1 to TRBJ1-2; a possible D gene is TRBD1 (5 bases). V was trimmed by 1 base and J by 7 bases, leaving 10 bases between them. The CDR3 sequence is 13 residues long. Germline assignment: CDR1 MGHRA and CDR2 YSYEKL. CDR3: CASSQGQRAGYTF. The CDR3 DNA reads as TGCGCCAGCAGCCAAGGACAGAGGGCTGGCTACACCTTC.

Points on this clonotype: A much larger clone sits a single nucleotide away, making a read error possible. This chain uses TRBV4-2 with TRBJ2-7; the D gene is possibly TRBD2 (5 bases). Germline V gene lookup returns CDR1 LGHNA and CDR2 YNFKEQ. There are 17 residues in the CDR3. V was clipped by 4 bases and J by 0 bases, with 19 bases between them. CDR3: CASSRNWVGDNSYEQYF. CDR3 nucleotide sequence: TGTGCCAGCAGCCGGAACTGGGTGGGAGACAACTCCTACGAGCAGTACTTC.

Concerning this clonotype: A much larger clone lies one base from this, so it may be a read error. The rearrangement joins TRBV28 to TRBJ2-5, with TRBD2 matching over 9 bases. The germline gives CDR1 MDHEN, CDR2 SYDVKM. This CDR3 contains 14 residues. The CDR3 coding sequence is TGTGCCAGCACCGATAGCGGGAGCGGGGAGACCGAGTACTTC. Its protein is CASTDSGSGETEYF.

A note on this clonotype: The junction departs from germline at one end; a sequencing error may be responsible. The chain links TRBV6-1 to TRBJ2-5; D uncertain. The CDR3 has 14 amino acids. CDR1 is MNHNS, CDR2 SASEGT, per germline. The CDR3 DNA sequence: TGTGCCAACAGTGGACGGGCCCAGTCAGAGACCCAATACTTC. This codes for CANSGRAQSETQYF.

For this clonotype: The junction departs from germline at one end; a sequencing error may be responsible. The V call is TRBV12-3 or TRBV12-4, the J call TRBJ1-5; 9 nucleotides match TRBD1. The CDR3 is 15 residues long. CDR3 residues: CASSPQGQGQLPLHF. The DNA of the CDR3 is TGTGCCAGCAGTCCGCAGGGACAGGGTCAGCTGCCCCTGCATTTT.

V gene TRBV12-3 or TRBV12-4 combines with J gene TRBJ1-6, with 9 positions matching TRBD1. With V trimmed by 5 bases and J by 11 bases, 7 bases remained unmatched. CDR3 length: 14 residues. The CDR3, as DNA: TGTGCCAGCAGTCTCACAGGGGGCGATGCACCCCTCCACTTT. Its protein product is CASSLTGGDAPLHF.

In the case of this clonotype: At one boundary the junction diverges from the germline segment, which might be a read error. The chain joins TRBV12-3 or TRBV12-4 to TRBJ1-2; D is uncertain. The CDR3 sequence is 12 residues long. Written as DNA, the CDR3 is TGTGTCAGCAGTTTTTCAGGAGCTGGCTACACCTTC. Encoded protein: CVSSFSGAGYTF.

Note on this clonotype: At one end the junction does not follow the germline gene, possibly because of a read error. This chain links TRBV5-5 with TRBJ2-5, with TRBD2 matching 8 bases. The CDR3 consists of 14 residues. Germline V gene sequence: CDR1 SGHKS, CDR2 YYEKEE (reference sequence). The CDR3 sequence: CPSSSKTSVETQYF. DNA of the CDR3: TGTCCCAGCAGCTCGAAGACTAGCGTGGAGACCCAGTACTTC.

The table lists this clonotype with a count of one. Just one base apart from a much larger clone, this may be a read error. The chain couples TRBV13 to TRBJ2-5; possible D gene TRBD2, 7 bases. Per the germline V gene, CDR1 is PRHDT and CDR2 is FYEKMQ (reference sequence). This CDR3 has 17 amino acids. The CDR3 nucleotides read TGTGCCAGCAGCTTGAGGGGGGTGGGCGGGGGTCAAGTGACCCAGTACTTC. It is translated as CASSLRGVGGGQVTQYF.

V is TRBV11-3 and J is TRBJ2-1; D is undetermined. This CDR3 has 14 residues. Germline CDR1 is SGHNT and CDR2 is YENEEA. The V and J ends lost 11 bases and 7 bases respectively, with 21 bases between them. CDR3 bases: TGTGCCCGAAGCTTAGGCGTCTCGAAAAATGAGCAGTTCTTC. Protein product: CARSLGVSKNEQFF.

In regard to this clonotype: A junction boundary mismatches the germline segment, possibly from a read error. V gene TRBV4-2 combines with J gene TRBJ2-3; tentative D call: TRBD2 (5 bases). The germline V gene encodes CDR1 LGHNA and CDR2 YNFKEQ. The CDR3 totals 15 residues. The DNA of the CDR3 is TGTGCCAGCAGCGGTTTTGAGGGAAACACTGATACGCAGTGTTTT. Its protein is CASSGFEGNTDTQCF.

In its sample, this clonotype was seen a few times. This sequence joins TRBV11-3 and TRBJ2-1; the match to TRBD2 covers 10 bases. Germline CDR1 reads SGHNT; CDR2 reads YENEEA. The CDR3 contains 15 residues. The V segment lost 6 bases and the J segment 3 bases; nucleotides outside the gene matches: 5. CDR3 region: CASSSLAGVYNEQFF. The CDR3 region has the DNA TGTGCCAGCAGTTCTCTAGCGGGGGTCTACAATGAGCAGTTCTTC. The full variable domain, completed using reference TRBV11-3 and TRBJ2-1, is EAGVVQSPRYKIIEKKQPVAFWCNPISGHNTLYWYLQNLGQGPELLIRYENEEAVDDSQLPKDRFSAERLKGVDSTLKIQPAELGDSAVYLCASSSLAGVYNEQFFGPGTRLTVL.

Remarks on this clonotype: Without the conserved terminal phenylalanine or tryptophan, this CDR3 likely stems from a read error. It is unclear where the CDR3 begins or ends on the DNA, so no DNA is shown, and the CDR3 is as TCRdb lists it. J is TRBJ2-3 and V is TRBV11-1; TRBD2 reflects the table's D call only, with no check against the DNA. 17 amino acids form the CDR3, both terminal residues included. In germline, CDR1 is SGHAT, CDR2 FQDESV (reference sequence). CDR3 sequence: CASSLPRTSGSTDTHYL.

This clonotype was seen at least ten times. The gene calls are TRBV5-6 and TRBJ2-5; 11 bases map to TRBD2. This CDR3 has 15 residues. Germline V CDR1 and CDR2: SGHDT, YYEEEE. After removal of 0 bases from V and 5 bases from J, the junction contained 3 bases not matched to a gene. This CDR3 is CASSLVASGRETQYF. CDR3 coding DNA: TGTGCCAGCAGCTTGGTTGCTAGCGGGAGGGAGACCCAGTACTTC.

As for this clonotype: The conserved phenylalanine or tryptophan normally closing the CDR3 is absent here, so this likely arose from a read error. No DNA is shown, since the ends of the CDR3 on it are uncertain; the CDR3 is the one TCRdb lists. The CDR3 loop reads CPSSQDLPYEQYL. V is TRBV4-3 and J is TRBJ2-7. The germline V gene has CDR1 LGHNA and CDR2 YSLEER. 13 amino acids form the CDR3, both terminal residues included.

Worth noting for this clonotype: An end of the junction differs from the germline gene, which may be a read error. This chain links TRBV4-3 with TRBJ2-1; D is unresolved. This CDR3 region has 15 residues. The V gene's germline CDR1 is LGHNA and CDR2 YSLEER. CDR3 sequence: CTSSQVTALSNEQFF. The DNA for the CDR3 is TGCACCAGCAGCCAAGTAACAGCCCTCTCCAATGAGCAGTTCTTC.

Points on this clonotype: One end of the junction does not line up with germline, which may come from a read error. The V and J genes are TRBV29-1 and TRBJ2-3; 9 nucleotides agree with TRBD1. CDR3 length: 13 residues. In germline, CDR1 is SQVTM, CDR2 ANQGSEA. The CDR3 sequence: CSTLQGATDKQYF. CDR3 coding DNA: TGCAGCACACTACAGGGGGCAACAGATAAGCAGTATTTT.

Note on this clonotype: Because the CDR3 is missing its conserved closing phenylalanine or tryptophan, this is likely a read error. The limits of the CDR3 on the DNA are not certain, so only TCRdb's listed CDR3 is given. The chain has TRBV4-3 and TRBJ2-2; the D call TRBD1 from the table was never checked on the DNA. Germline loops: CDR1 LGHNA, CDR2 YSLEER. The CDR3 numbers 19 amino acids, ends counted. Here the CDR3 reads CASSPRGPTRGGSTGELFI.

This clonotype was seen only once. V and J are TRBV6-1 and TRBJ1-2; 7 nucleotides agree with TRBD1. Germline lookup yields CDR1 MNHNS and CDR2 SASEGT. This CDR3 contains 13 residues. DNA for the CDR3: TGTCCCTGCAGTACGGGACAGTCATATGGCTACACCTTC. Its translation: CPCSTGQSYGYTF.

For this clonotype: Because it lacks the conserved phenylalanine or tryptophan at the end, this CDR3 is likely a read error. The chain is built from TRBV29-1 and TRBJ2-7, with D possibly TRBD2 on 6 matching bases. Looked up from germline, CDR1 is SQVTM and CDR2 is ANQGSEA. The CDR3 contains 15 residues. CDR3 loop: CTVEDPGGSSYEQYI. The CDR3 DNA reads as TGCACTGTTGAAGATCCAGGAGGGAGCTCCTACGAGCAGTACATC.

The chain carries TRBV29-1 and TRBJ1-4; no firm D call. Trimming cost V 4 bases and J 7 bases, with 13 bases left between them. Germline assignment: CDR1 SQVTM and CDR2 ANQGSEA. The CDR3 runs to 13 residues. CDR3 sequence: CSVGRWRSEKLFF. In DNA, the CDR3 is TGCAGCGTTGGCAGGTGGCGGAGTGAAAAACTGTTTTTT.

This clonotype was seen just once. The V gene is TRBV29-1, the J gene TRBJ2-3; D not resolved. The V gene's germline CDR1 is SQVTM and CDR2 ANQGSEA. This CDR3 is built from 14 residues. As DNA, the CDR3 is TGCAACGTCACTCAAGCGCGAGTAACAGATACGCAGTATTTT. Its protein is CNVTQARVTDTQYF.

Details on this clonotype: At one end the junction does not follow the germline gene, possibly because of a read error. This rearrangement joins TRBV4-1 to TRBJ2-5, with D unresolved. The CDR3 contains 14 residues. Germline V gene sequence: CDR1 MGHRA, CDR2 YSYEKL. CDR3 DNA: TGTGCCAGCAGCCAAAGGGAAGGTCAAGAGGCCCAGTACTTC. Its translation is CASSQREGQEAQYF.

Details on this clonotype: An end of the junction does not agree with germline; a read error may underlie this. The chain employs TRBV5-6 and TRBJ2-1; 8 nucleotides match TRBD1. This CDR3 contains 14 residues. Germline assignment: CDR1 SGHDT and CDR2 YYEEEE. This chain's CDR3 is CASSGTGADNEQIF. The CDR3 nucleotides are TGTGCCAGCAGCGGGACAGGAGCGGACAATGAGCAGATCTTC.

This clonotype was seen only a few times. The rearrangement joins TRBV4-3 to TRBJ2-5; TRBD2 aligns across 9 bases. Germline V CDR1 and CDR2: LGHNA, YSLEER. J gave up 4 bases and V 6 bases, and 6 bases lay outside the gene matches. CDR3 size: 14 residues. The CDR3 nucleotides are TGCGCCAGCAGTCATACGACTAGCGGAGAGACCCAGTACTTC. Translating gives CASSHTTSGETQYF.

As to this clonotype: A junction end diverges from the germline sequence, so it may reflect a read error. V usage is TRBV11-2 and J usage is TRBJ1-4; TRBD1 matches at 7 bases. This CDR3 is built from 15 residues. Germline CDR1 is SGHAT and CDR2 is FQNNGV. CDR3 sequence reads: CTSSLDPTGIEKQFF. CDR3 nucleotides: TGTACCAGCAGCTTAGACCCGACAGGGATTGAAAAACAGTTTTTT.

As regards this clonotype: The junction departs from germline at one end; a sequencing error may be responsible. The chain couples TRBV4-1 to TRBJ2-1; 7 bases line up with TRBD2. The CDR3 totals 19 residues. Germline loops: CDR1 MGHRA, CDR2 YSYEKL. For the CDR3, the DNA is TGCGCCAGCAACCAAGACCGAGGAGGGAGGGCCAGGGTGCACAATGAGCAGTTCTTC. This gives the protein CASNQDRGGRARVHNEQFF.

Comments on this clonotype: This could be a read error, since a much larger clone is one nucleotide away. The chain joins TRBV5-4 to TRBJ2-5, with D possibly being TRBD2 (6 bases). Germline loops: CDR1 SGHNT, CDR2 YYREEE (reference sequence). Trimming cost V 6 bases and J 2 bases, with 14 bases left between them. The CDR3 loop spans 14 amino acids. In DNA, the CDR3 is TGTGCCAGCAACCTCGCCGGGACTCAAGAGACCCAGTACTTC. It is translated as CASNLAGTQETQYF.

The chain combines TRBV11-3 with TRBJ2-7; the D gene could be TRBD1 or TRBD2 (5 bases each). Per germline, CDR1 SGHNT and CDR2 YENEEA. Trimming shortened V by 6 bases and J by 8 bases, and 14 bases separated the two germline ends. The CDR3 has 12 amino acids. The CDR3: CASRLQWGKQYF. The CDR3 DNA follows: TGTGCCAGCAGGCTCCAATGGGGGAAGCAGTACTTC. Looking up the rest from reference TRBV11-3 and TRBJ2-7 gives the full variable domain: EAGVVQSPRYKIIEKKQPVAFWCNPISGHNTLYWYLQNLGQGPELLIRYENEEAVDDSQLPKDRFSAERLKGVDSTLKIQPAELGDSAVYLCASRLQWGKQYFGPGTRLTVT.

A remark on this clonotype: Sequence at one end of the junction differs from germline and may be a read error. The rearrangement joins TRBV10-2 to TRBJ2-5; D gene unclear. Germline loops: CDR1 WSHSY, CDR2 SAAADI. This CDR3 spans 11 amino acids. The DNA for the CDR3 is TGCGCCAGTAGTGCATGGGAGACCCAGTACTTC. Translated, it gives CASSAWETQYF.